Listed below are T cell receptor beta chains from one sample, sequenced in a study of blood T cell repertoires in COVID-19. Libraries were prepared by immunoSEQ multiplex PCR; TCRdb keeps only in-frame clonotypes and omits some of them. Among approximately 170,000 clones listed, 80% to 90% were seen once. The sequenced material came from peripheral blood. These TCRs come from a woman aged 70-85 years with acute or convalescent COVID-19. The CDR3 runs from the conserved cysteine through the conserved F or W. A D gene is named only where the DNA matches it firmly. Clone size is shown for a subset of rows, as once, few, many or a class of expanded clone.

clone_size d_call j_call v_call cdr3_aa cdr3_nt
. TRBD1 TRBJ1-2 TRBV7-2 CASRGGTGDYGYTF TGTGCCAGCAGGGGGGGGACAGGGGACTATGGCTACACCTTC
. . TRBJ2-1 TRBV27 CATGQLYNEQFF TGTGCCACCGGACAGTTATACAATGAGCAGTTCTTC
. . TRBJ1-2 TRBV9 CASSEGTISGDYGYTF TGTGCCAGCAGCGAGGGGACTATTTCCGGGGACTATGGCTACACCTTC
. TRBD2 TRBJ2-1 TRBV9 CASSLGLAGGNNEQFF TGTGCCAGCAGCTTAGGACTAGCGGGAGGTAACAATGAGCAGTTCTTC
. TRBD2 TRBJ2-2 TRBV28 CAGAPGGYTGELFF TGTGCCGGCGCCCCGGGGGGATACACCGGGGAGCTGTTTTTT
once TRBD1 TRBJ2-7 TRBV15 CATSRTRTGNEQYF TGTGCCACCAGCCGGACACGGACAGGGAACGAGCAGTACTTC
. . TRBJ2-2 TRBV5-1 CASYEHPGELFF TGCGCCAGCTACGAGCACCCCGGGGAGCTGTTTTTT
. TRBD1 TRBJ1-2 TRBV10-3 CAISDYPGQRDYGYTF TGTGCCATCAGTGACTACCCGGGACAGAGGGACTATGGCTACACCTTC
. TRBD2 TRBJ2-3 TRBV29-1 CSVERAGGRADTQYF TGCAGCGTTGAAAGAGCGGGGGGTCGGGCAGATACGCAGTATTTT
. . TRBJ1-2 TRBV30 CAWSTHIYGYTF TGTGCCTGGAGTACCCACATCTATGGCTACACCTTC
. TRBD2 TRBJ2-3 TRBV5-1 CASSLEGRGTDTQYF TGCGCCAGCAGCTTGGAGGGGCGGGGGACAGATACGCAGTATTTT
. . TRBJ2-1 TRBV6-5 CASSPRTHYNEQFF TGTGCCAGCAGTCCTCGGACTCACTACAATGAGCAGTTCTTC
few . TRBJ1-6 TRBV5-1 CASSFGAANSPLHF TGCGCCAGCAGCTTTGGGGCCGCAAATTCACCCCTCCACTTT
. TRBD1 TRBJ1-1 TRBV5-1 CASSWAQGAAEAFF TGCGCCAGCAGCTGGGCACAGGGGGCCGCTGAAGCTTTCTTT
. . TRBJ2-3 TRBV9 CASSVGGGLITDTQYF TGTGCCAGCAGCGTAGGTGGGGGGTTAATCACAGATACGCAGTATTTT
once TRBD2 TRBJ2-5 TRBV6-5 CASSSLGLAAETQYF TGTGCCAGCAGTTCCTTGGGACTAGCGGCGGAGACCCAGTACTTC
. . TRBJ1-5 TRBV7-8 CASSLASGNQPQHF TGTGCCAGCAGCTTAGCCTCAGGTAATCAGCCCCAGCATTTT
. TRBD2 TRBJ2-5 TRBV11-2 CASSLVGGGNQETQYF TGTGCCAGCAGCTTAGTCGGGGGGGGCAACCAAGAGACCCAGTACTTC
. TRBD1 TRBJ1-5 TRBV19 CASSMNRDRERPQHF TGTGCCAGTAGTATGAACCGGGACAGGGAGAGACCCCAGCATTTT
. TRBD1 TRBJ1-5 TRBV6-5 CASGPGTGYNQPQHF TGTGCCAGTGGACCCGGGACAGGCTACAATCAGCCCCAGCATTTT
. . TRBJ1-1 TRBV19 CASSVQGVYTEAFF TGTGCCAGTAGTGTACAGGGTGTGTACACTGAAGCTTTCTTT
. . TRBJ2-7 TRBV11-1 CASSPSFSSYEQYF TGTGCCAGCAGCCCTTCCTTTTCCTCCTACGAGCAGTACTTC
. . TRBJ2-5 TRBV7-8 CASSSLRERETQYF TGTGCCAGCAGCTCGCTCCGGGAACGGGAGACCCAGTACTTC
. . TRBJ1-1 TRBV6-2/TRBV6-3 CASSYPQGAEAFF TGTGCCAGCAGTTACCCCCAGGGTGCTGAAGCTTTCTTT
. TRBD1 TRBJ1-6 TRBV4-3 CASSQVGQGNNSPLHF TGCGCCAGCAGCCAAGTGGGACAGGGAAATAATTCACCCCTCCACTTT
. TRBD1 TRBJ1-2 TRBV2 CASSGPGGFSNYGYTF TGTGCCAGCAGTGGCCCAGGGGGCTTTTCTAACTATGGCTACACCTTC
. TRBD1 TRBJ1-4 TRBV4-2 CASSQYRGANEKLFF TGTGCCAGCAGCCAGTACAGGGGAGCTAATGAAAAACTGTTTTTT
. . TRBJ2-4 TRBV2 CASSPLRGGGNIQYF TGTGCCAGCAGTCCCTTGAGGGGTGGGGGGAACATTCAGTACTTC
. . TRBJ1-2 TRBV9 CASSVGGYGYTF TGTGCCAGCAGCGTCGGGGGTTATGGCTACACCTTC
. TRBD1 TRBJ1-6 TRBV10-3 CAISEHGQGIDSPLHF TGTGCCATCAGTGAGCACGGACAGGGTATTGATTCACCCCTCCACTTT
. . TRBJ1-1 TRBV30 CAWMRTTAKMNTEAFF TGTGCCTGGATGCGGACGACAGCGAAGATGAACACTGAAGCTTTCTTT
. TRBD2 TRBJ2-1 TRBV7-3 CASSPSGKSSYNEQFF TGTGCCAGCAGCCCTAGCGGGAAAAGCTCCTACAATGAGCAGTTCTTC
. . TRBJ1-5 TRBV4-1 CASSQVNSNQPQHF TGCGCCAGCAGCCAAGTCAATAGCAATCAGCCCCAGCATTTT
. . TRBJ1-1 TRBV29-1 CSARVDYTEAFF TGCAGCGCGAGGGTGGACTACACTGAAGCTTTCTTT
. . TRBJ2-6 TRBV6-2/TRBV6-3 CASSYPGSGANVLTF TGTGCCAGCAGTTACCCGGGCTCTGGGGCCAACGTCCTGACTTTC
. . TRBJ1-5 TRBV5-1 CASSLQGGQPQHF TGCGCCAGCAGCTTGCAGGGAGGGCAGCCCCAGCATTTT
. TRBD2 TRBJ2-1 TRBV4-3 CASSQDGREGYNEQFF TGCGCCAGCAGCCAAGATGGGCGGGAGGGCTACAATGAGCAGTTCTTC
. . TRBJ2-2 TRBV3-1/TRBV3-2 CASSQAPAQWSGELFF TGTGCCAGCAGCCAAGCCCCAGCACAGTGGTCCGGGGAGCTGTTTTTT
. . TRBJ1-5 TRBV5-4 CASSSGGTDGNQPQHF TGTGCCAGCAGCTCCGGGGGTACCGATGGCAATCAGCCCCAGCATTTT
. . TRBJ2-5 TRBV3-1/TRBV3-2 CASSQAGTYQETQYF TGTGCCAGCAGCCAAGCCGGGACATACCAAGAGACCCAGTACTTC
. TRBD1 TRBJ2-3 TRBV6-5 CASGTVSRDTQYF TGTGCCAGCGGGACAGTATCTAGAGATACGCAGTATTTT
few . TRBJ1-1 TRBV6-4 CASSVGLNTEAFF TGTGCCAGCAGCGTGGGGCTCAACACTGAAGCTTTCTTT
. . TRBJ2-5 TRBV27 CASSLSGWETQYF TGTGCCAGCAGTTTATCTGGCTGGGAGACCCAGTACTTC
. TRBD2 TRBJ2-7 TRBV6-1 CASSEAGGTRAEQYF TGTGCCAGCAGTGAAGCGGGGGGGACGAGAGCCGAGCAGTACTTC
. TRBD2 TRBJ2-5 TRBV5-1 CASSLIPSGGAYIETQYF TGCGCCAGCAGCTTGATCCCTAGCGGGGGGGCCTACATTGAGACCCAGTACTTC
few TRBD1 TRBJ2-2 TRBV7-2 CASSWRTGLTGELFF TGTGCCAGCAGCTGGAGGACAGGGCTTACCGGGGAGCTGTTTTTT
. TRBD1 TRBJ2-6 TRBV18 CASSRTGTGANVLTF TGTGCCAGCTCGCGGACAGGGACTGGGGCCAACGTCCTGACTTTC
. . TRBJ1-5 TRBV30 CAWSTGDNGRPQHF TGTGCCTGGAGTACTGGGGACAACGGTCGGCCCCAGCATTTT
few TRBD1 TRBJ2-5 TRBV5-6 CASSPGQRETQYF TGTGCCAGCAGCCCGGGACAGAGGGAGACCCAGTACTTC
once . TRBJ1-1 TRBV14 CASSQDRAGEAFF TGTGCCAGCAGCCAAGATCGGGCAGGGGAAGCTTTCTTT
. . TRBJ2-3 TRBV4-2 CASSPQRPRGETDTQYF TGTGCCAGCAGCCCCCAACGGCCGCGCGGGGAGACAGATACGCAGTATTTT
few . TRBJ1-1 TRBV12-3/TRBV12-4 CASSLRENTEAFF TGTGCCAGCAGTTTGCGGGAGAACACTGAAGCTTTCTTT
. . TRBJ1-6 TRBV4-1 CASSQEVAVNSPLHF TGCGCCAGCAGCCAAGAAGTGGCGGTTAATTCACCCCTCCACTTT
. TRBD1 TRBJ1-5 TRBV5-1 CASSWGQGDQPQHF TGCGCCAGCAGCTGGGGACAGGGGGATCAGCCCCAGCATTTT
. TRBD1 TRBJ2-5 TRBV3-1/TRBV3-2 CASRIQGKETQYF TGTGCCAGCAGAATACAGGGGAAAGAGACCCAGTACTTC
few . TRBJ1-5 TRBV30 CAWSVGGLNQPQHF TGTGCCTGGAGTGTAGGAGGGCTCAATCAGCCCCAGCATTTT
. TRBD1 TRBJ2-5 TRBV18 CASSGKQGTLETQYF TGTGCCAGCTCCGGCAAACAGGGGACCCTTGAGACCCAGTACTTC
. . TRBJ2-5 TRBV7-8 CASSPQGQGWETQYF TGTGCCAGCAGCCCCCAGGGGCAGGGGTGGGAGACCCAGTACTTC
. . TRBJ2-1 TRBV4-3 CASSQGSGDEQFF TGCGCCAGCAGCCAAGGATCAGGTGATGAGCAGTTCTTC